This T cell receptor (beta chain) was observed in a study of patients and donors after allogeneic stem cell transplantation. One entry per CDR3 protein results from TCRdb running MiXCR on the RT-PCR reads. The sample holds about 960,000 distinct CDR3 sequences, over 15% seen once. Germline CDR1 reads DFQATT; CDR2 reads SNEGSKA (reference sequence). The junction had 9 bases not matched to a gene; V was cut back by 6 bases and J by 8 bases. CDR3 length: 12 residues. Only a few counts were recorded for this clonotype. Specimen: blood, either unsorted or a sorted T cell fraction (not recorded which). The V and J genes are TRBV20-1 and TRBJ1-2, with TRBD1 matching over 7 bases. This receptor was identified in a human donor who was either an allogeneic HSCT recipient or a stem cell or donor lymphocyte infusion donor (not recorded which). It is not recorded whose cells these are; they may come from a transplant donor. DNA for the CDR3: TGCAGTGCAGCCGGACAGGCTAGAGGCTACACCTTC. This gives the protein CSAAGQARGYTF.